This T cell receptor beta chain was captured by sequencing in a study of cytomegalovirus exposure and HLA in healthy donors. This PCR relied on a set of 60 Vbeta primers and 13 Jbeta primers. Assay: immunoSEQ multiplex PCR; the TCRdb copy retains only in-frame clones and omits some. The sample contains over 150,000 clones, roughly 79% of which appear only once. Per the germline V gene, CDR1 is SGHTA and CDR2 is FQGNSA. CDR3 length equals 14 residues. The V segment lost 5 bases and the J segment 1 base; nucleotides outside the gene matches: 4. The sequenced material came from PBMCs. This TCR was recovered from a woman in her fifties or sixties in good health and CMV-seronegative. The rearrangement uses TRBV7-2 and TRBJ2-5; 7 bases align to TRBD1. The CDR3 here is CASSRGQPQETQYF. The CDR3, as DNA: TGTGCCAGCAGCAGGGGACAGCCCCAAGAGACCCAGTACTTC.